A single sample gave rise to the 6 T cell receptor beta chains below, sequenced in a study of T-cell reconstitution after alpha-beta-depleted transplantation in children. It was with unique molecular identifiers that the TCRbeta library was prepared. MiXCR, applied by TCRdb to the PCR reads, yields one record per CDR3 protein. The sample shows 300,000 to 350,000 distinct CDR3 sequences, around 15% of them seen only once. The sample in question was PBMCs, mostly from graft donor cells, obtained 360 days after TCRalphabeta/CD19-depleted stem cell transplant. The receptors stem from a male patient between 2 and 15 years old who had a stem cell transplant for acute lymphoblastic leukemia, so the T cells may come from the graft donor.

This clonotype was picked up a small number of times. The V gene is TRBV9, the J gene TRBJ2-1; 7 nucleotides agree with TRBD1. The CDR3 is 17 amino acids. J was trimmed by 0 bases and V by 4 bases; bases with no gene match: 10. Germline V gene lookup returns CDR1 SGDLS and CDR2 YYNGEE. The CDR3 DNA reads TGTGCCAGCAGCACCCCAAGGGGGCATTTCTCCTACAATGAGCAGTTCTTC. Translating gives CASSTPRGHFSYNEQFF.

Of note for this clonotype: With a much larger clone just one base away, this may be a read error. The gene calls are TRBV6-5 and TRBJ2-1; D is perhaps TRBD1 or TRBD2 (5 bases each). Germline CDR1 MNHEY, CDR2 SVGAGI. Trimming removed 0 bases at V and 8 bases at J, with 14 bases between. This CDR3 has 15 residues. The CDR3 DNA sequence: TGTGCCAGCAGTTACTCGGGGCTTGAGGGACATGAGCAGTTCTTC. Translation gives CASSYSGLEGHEQFF.

This clonotype was counted a few times. The chain couples TRBV5-1 to TRBJ2-2; D is ambiguous. The CDR3 has 15 residues. Trimming removed 1 base from V and 5 bases from J, with 12 bases in between. CDR1 is SGHRS and CDR2 is YFSETQ in the germline V gene. The CDR3 nucleotides read TGCGCCAGCAGCTTGAGGTTTCTAACTACCGGGGAGCTGTTTTTT. Protein sequence: CASSLRFLTTGELFF.

This clonotype has a handful of counts. The chain is built from TRBV5-1 and TRBJ2-5; D gene uncertain. V was clipped by 0 bases and J by 1 base, with 7 bases between them. Germline V gene data show CDR1 as SGHRS and CDR2 as YFSETQ. The CDR3 covers 14 residues. The CDR3 coding sequence is TGCGCCAGCAGCTTGGATGGGATCCAAGAGACCCAGTACTTC. It codes for CASSLDGIQETQYF.

The rearrangement uses TRBV7-8 and TRBJ1-3; possible D gene TRBD1, 6 bases. V gave up 5 bases and J gave up 0 bases, with 11 bases separating them. The CDR3 runs to 15 residues. The V gene's germline CDR1 is SGHVS and CDR2 FQNEAQ. CDR3 nucleotides: TGTGCCAGCAGCCTTTTGACAGGCTCTGGAAACACCATATATTTT. This gives the protein CASSLLTGSGNTIYF.

This clonotype was detected only a few times. The chain recombines TRBV5-1 with TRBJ1-1; 7 bases are shared with TRBD1. V lost 0 bases to trimming and J lost 11 bases; unmatched junction nucleotides: 10. The CDR3 is 14 amino acids. Germline CDR1 SGHRS, CDR2 YFSETQ. CDR3: CASSLESRGMDAFF. CDR3 coding DNA: TGCGCCAGCAGCTTGGAGTCCAGGGGGATGGACGCTTTCTTT. Full variable domain (rest looked up from reference TRBV5-1 and TRBJ1-1): KAGVTQTPRYLIKTRGQQVTLSCSPISGHRSVSWYQQTPGQGLQFLFEYFSETQRNKGNFPGRFSGRQFSNSRSEMNVSTLELGDSALYLCASSLESRGMDAFFGQGTRLTVV.